Below, 4 T cell receptor beta chains from the same sample are listed, as sequenced in a study of cytotoxic CD8 clonotypes in ibrutinib-treated CLL. This table comes from immunoSEQ multiplex PCR, and its TCRdb copy is limited to in-frame clones, with some not included. This sample has roughly 180,000 clones, with under 90% found just once. The specimen was PBMCs, collected after 24 months of ibrutinib treatment. The source is a human donor with chronic lymphocytic leukemia.

This rearrangement joins TRBV11-2 to TRBJ2-3, with 11 bases that match TRBD2. The CDR3 runs 16 residues. Trimming took 3 bases from V and 3 from J; bases not matched to a gene: 5. Per germline, CDR1 SGHAT and CDR2 FQNNGV. The CDR3 coding sequence is TGTGCCAGCAGCTTTGTAGCGGGGGGGAAGACAGATACGCAGTATTTT. Translated: CASSFVAGGKTDTQYF.

This chain links TRBV9 with TRBJ1-1; D is undetermined. Germline V gene data show CDR1 as SGDLS and CDR2 as YYNGEE. The CDR3 is 15 residues long. V was cut by 0 bases and J by 6 bases, with 15 bases left in between. CDR3 protein: CASSVVGGRNPEAFF. The DNA of the CDR3 is TGTGCCAGCAGCGTAGTCGGAGGTCGAAACCCTGAAGCTTTCTTT.

This clone showed up just a few times. The chain carries TRBV6-1 and TRBJ1-2, with D possibly being TRBD1 (6 bases). Germline V gene sequence: CDR1 MNHNS, CDR2 SASEGT. With 2 bases removed from V and 6 bases from J, the gap between germline ends came to 16 bases. The CDR3 consists of 15 residues. For the CDR3, the DNA is TGTGCCAGCAGTGAACTTGGGACACCAGGACATGGCTACACCTTC. Protein sequence: CASSELGTPGHGYTF.

V usage is TRBV6-4 and J usage is TRBJ1-5; 7 bases align to TRBD1. V lost 3 bases, J lost 4 bases, and 3 bases stayed unmatched. In germline, CDR1 is MRHNA, CDR2 SNTAGT. The CDR3 runs to 14 residues. The CDR3 DNA reads TGTGCCAGCAGTGATGACAGGGCTAATCAGCCCCAGCATTTT. Translation gives CASSDDRANQPQHF.